This TCR beta chain was documented in a study of CD8 T cells in Susac syndrome. Trimming took 4 bases from V and 5 from J, leaving 8 bases between them. This CDR3 is 12 amino acids long. CDR1 and CDR2 (germline): LNHDA, SQIVND (reference sequence). Negative isolation was used for CD8+ and CD4+ T cells and FACS enrichment for TEMRA cells. A quantity of about 0.5 to 1 ug RNA underwent reverse transcription using random hexamers. TCRdb re-derived calls from the immunoSEQ multiplex PCR reads in MiXCR, one entry per CDR3 protein. The sample shows some 120,000 distinct CDR3 sequences, under 95% of them seen only once.

The chain has TRBV19 and TRBJ1-2; D gene uncertain. The receptor's source is a human donor with multiple sclerosis. The specimen sequenced was CD8+ T cells from PBMCs. The CDR3 nucleotides are TGTGCCAGTAGTAACCTCGGGTATGGCTACACCTTC. Its translation is CASSNLGYGYTF.